The entry below describes one TCR beta chain. The sample comes from a study of blood T cell repertoires in COVID-19. Background on the study: Italy, Spain and the United States were the sources of the convalescent and acute COVID-19 samples. From T cells, B-cell-depleted T cells, or PBMCs came the material, which was cDNA or gDNA.

In the original processing: Reference gene primers were amplified, and this amplification served to estimate nucleated cell counts. Profiling relied on immunoSEQ multiplex PCR, and the TCRdb table lists in-frame clones only, not all of them. V, J and clone size are those of that table, while D and trimming were read from the DNA. Among fewer than 350,000 clones listed, approximately 88% were seen once. The CDR3 loop spans 13 amino acids. V dropped 5 bases and J dropped 3 bases, with 11 bases sitting between them. The material sequenced was PBMCs or T cells enriched from blood (not recorded which). This TCR came from a woman aged 25 to 45 who had recovered from COVID-19. The chain couples TRBV12-3 or TRBV12-4 to TRBJ2-7; weak D call: TRBD1 (5 bases). In DNA, the CDR3 is TGTGCCAGCAGTCCCCAGGGAATCTACGAGCAGTACTTC. This gives the protein CASSPQGIYEQYF.